The 29 T cell receptor beta chains below all came from one sample that was sequenced in a study of cytomegalovirus exposure and HLA in healthy donors. Sequencing was performed with immunoSEQ multiplex PCR; in TCRdb, only in-frame clones are kept and a portion is missing. The sample holds about 160,000 clones, 89% seen once. Sequencing was carried out using PBMCs. The receptors shown here come from a woman under 30 in good health and CMV-seropositive.

The chain combines TRBV11-2 with TRBJ2-3, with 12 positions matching TRBD2. The CDR3 loop spans 16 amino acids. The germline V gene has CDR1 SGHAT and CDR2 FQNNGV. J gave up 1 base and V 5 bases, and 4 bases lay outside the gene matches. The CDR3, as DNA: TGTGCCAGCAGCCAATGGACTAGCGGGGGCACAGATACGCAGTATTTT. Translated, it gives CASSQWTSGGTDTQYF. Full variable domain (outside the CDR3, taken from reference TRBV11-2 and TRBJ2-3): EAGVAQSPRYKIIEKRQSVAFWCNPISGHATLYWYQQILGQGPKLLIQFQNNGVVDDSQLPKDRFSAERLKGVDSTLKIQPAKLEDSAVYLCASSQWTSGGTDTQYFGPGTRLTVL.

The V and J genes are TRBV5-1 and TRBJ2-1; TRBD2 is a possible D gene (5 bases). Germline CDR1 is SGHRS and CDR2 is YFSETQ. V shed 0 bases and J shed 8 bases, with 12 bases lying between them. The CDR3 totals 14 residues. CDR3 loop: CASSLATSGYEQFF. The CDR3 DNA sequence: TGCGCCAGCAGCTTGGCCACATCGGGGTATGAGCAGTTCTTC.

The V call is TRBV9, the J call TRBJ2-3, with D possibly TRBD1 on 6 matching bases. Trimming stripped 3 bases from V and 2 bases from J, with 13 bases between. Germline lookup yields CDR1 SGDLS and CDR2 YYNGEE. This CDR3 has 15 amino acids. The CDR3 loop is CASSATGYPTDTQYF. DNA of the CDR3: TGTGCCAGCAGCGCAACAGGGTACCCCACAGATACGCAGTATTTT.

This clone was detected once. The genes are TRBV19 and TRBJ2-6, with D possibly being TRBD1 (5 bases). This CDR3 region has 15 residues. Per germline, CDR1 LNHDA and CDR2 SQIVND (reference sequence). V lost 5 bases to trimming and J lost 0 bases, with 8 bases between them. For the CDR3, the DNA is TGTGCCAGTAGTCAGGGTTCCTCTGGGGCCAACGTCCTGACTTTC. It translates to CASSQGSSGANVLTF.

J is TRBJ2-1 and V is TRBV10-1, with a tentative D call TRBD1 (5 bases). V was clipped by 0 bases and J by 15 bases, with 12 bases between them. In germline, CDR1 is WNHNN, CDR2 SYGVQD (reference sequence). The CDR3 is 12 residues long. As DNA, the CDR3 is TGCGCCAGCAGTGAGTCGAGGCAGGGATTGTTCTTC. This gives the protein CASSESRQGLFF.

Here the CDR3 DNA reads TGTGCCAGCAGTTTCATGACTAGCGGGGGAACCTACAATGAGCAGTTCTTC. This sequence encodes CASSFMTSGGTYNEQFF. The chain uses TRBV28 and TRBJ2-1; 12 bases fit TRBD2. The CDR3 loop spans 17 amino acids. Unmatched junction bases numbered 5, after V lost 3 bases and J lost 2 bases. Germline V gene lookup returns CDR1 MDHEN and CDR2 SYDVKM.

The rearrangement uses TRBV6-5 and TRBJ2-1; 10 bases fit TRBD2. V shed 9 bases and J 4 bases; nucleotides not matched to a gene: 9. Germline lookup yields CDR1 MNHEY and CDR2 SVGAGI. The CDR3 is 15 amino acids. The CDR3 loop reads CASTKSGRGYNEQFF. For the CDR3, the DNA is TGTGCCAGTACTAAGAGCGGGAGGGGTTACAATGAGCAGTTCTTC.

This clone has more than one count but fewer than ten. The J gene is TRBJ1-2, the V gene TRBV6-1; D not resolved. The V gene's germline CDR1 is MNHNS and CDR2 SASEGT. With 3 bases removed from V and 0 bases from J, the gap between germline ends came to 11 bases. This CDR3 has 15 residues. This chain's CDR3 is CASSEVAGANYGYTF. The CDR3, as DNA: TGTGCCAGCAGTGAGGTGGCCGGGGCTAACTATGGCTACACCTTC.

The chain uses TRBV7-9 and TRBJ2-1; 7 nucleotides line up with TRBD1. The CDR3 is 14 residues long. The V gene's germline CDR1 is SEHNR and CDR2 FQNEAQ (reference sequence). V shed 5 bases and J 4 bases; nucleotides not matched to a gene: 5. In DNA form, the CDR3 reads TGTGCCAGCAGCCGGGGACAGCAATACAATGAGCAGTTCTTC. It codes for CASSRGQQYNEQFF.

Comments on this clone: This specimen includes other DNA sequences encoding the same CDR3. This chain joins TRBV30 and TRBJ1-5; D is unclear. This CDR3 is 13 amino acids long. Trimming cost V 3 bases and J 2 bases, with 8 bases left between them. CDR1 is GTSNPN and CDR2 is SVGIG in the germline V gene (reference sequence). CDR3 DNA: TGTGCCTGGAGCCGGCAGGGCAATCAGCCCCAGCATTTT. Amino acids: CAWSRQGNQPQHF.

The chain combines TRBV21-1 with TRBJ2-1; the table names TRBD1, a call not compared with the DNA. TRBV21-1 is deemed a pseudogene. This CDR3 comprises 17 residues. CDR3 protein: CASSRAGGEDFIIEQFF. As DNA, the CDR3 is TGTGCCAGCAGCCGGGCAGGGGGCGAGGATTTCATCATTGAGCAGTTCTTC.

V is TRBV27 and J is TRBJ2-7, with D possibly matching TRBD1 (6 bases). There are 15 residues in the CDR3. The V and J ends lost 5 bases and 2 bases respectively, with 16 bases between them. Germline assignment: CDR1 MNHEY and CDR2 SMNVEV (reference sequence). The CDR3 DNA sequence: TGTGCCAGCAGTAACCTTGCGGACAGAACCTACGAGCAGTACTTC. This codes for CASSNLADRTYEQYF.

The chain couples TRBV6-4 to TRBJ1-2; D gene unclear. The V and J ends lost 5 bases and 8 bases respectively, with 15 bases between them. The CDR3 runs to 13 residues. Germline V CDR1 and CDR2: MRHNA, SNTAGT. The CDR3 DNA reads TGTGCCAGCAGTCAGGAATTTGGTCACGGCTACACCTTC. Its translation is CASSQEFGHGYTF.

V usage is TRBV27 and J usage is TRBJ1-1; a weak D match, TRBD1 (5 bases). The CDR3 consists of 16 residues. Germline loops: CDR1 MNHEY, CDR2 SMNVEV (reference sequence). Trimming left V 0 bases short and J 2 bases short, with 13 bases between. This CDR3 reads CASSLSSRGINTEAFF. DNA for the CDR3: TGTGCCAGCAGTTTATCGTCTCGGGGGATTAACACTGAAGCTTTCTTT.

The rearrangement links TRBV13 to TRBJ1-2; D gene unclear. The germline V gene encodes CDR1 PRHDT and CDR2 FYEKMQ (reference sequence). Trimming pared 0 bases from V and 4 bases from J, leaving 6 bases between. There are 13 residues in the CDR3. The CDR3 DNA follows: TGTGCCAGCAGCTTAGGCTCCTCCTATGGCTACACCTTC. This sequence encodes CASSLGSSYGYTF.

The chain is built from TRBV2 and TRBJ2-7, with D perhaps matching TRBD1 (5 bases). Germline values: CDR1 SNHLY, CDR2 FYNNEI. The CDR3 contains 13 residues. Deletions cut 6 bases from V and 4 bases from J, with 13 bases between. The CDR3, as DNA: TGTGCCAGCAGGAGACAGCCCAATTACGAGCAGTACTTC. This translates into CASRRQPNYEQYF.

The chain has TRBV7-9 and TRBJ1-2; D remains ambiguous. This CDR3 is 13 amino acids long. V lost 1 base, J lost 2 bases, and 5 bases lay in between. Germline values: CDR1 SEHNR, CDR2 FQNEAQ (reference sequence). CDR3 coding DNA: TGTGCCAGCAGCTTAGTGCGGAACTATGGCTACACCTTC. It encodes CASSLVRNYGYTF.

This clone has a single count. This chain links TRBV6-5 with TRBJ1-3; 7 nucleotides line up with TRBD1. With V trimmed by 4 bases and J by 0 bases, 6 bases remained unmatched. Per germline, CDR1 MNHEY and CDR2 SVGAGI. This CDR3 is 16 amino acids long. The CDR3 DNA follows: TGTGCCAGCAGTTCGGGACAGCGAATCTCTGGAAACACCATATATTTT. It specifies CASSSGQRISGNTIYF.

This clone was seen a single time. The chain's CDR3 is CSARTSGRLNEQFF. CDR3 nucleotides: TGCAGCGCCAGGACTAGCGGGAGGCTCAATGAGCAGTTCTTC. This chain uses TRBV29-1 with TRBJ2-1, with 14 bases matching TRBD2. The CDR3 is 14 residues long. Trimming cost V 7 bases and J 6 bases; bases outside gene matches: 5. CDR1 and CDR2 (germline): SQVTM, ANQGSEA.

The chain uses TRBV28 and TRBJ1-2; possible D gene TRBD1, 6 bases. This CDR3 contains 18 residues. V lost 1 base to trimming and J lost 2 bases, with 20 bases between them. The germline V gene has CDR1 MDHEN and CDR2 SYDVKM. The CDR3 sequence: CASSLFANPGAMNYGYTF. The CDR3 bases are TGTGCCAGCAGTTTATTCGCCAACCCAGGGGCGATGAACTATGGCTACACCTTC.

The chain carries TRBV7-9 and TRBJ2-3, with TRBD1 matching 7 bases. Germline CDR1 SEHNR, CDR2 FQNEAQ (reference sequence). V shed 4 bases, J shed 2 bases, and the junction held 12 bases outside the gene matches. This CDR3 has 17 residues. The CDR3 nucleotides read TGTGCCAGCAGCTCGAACTTGGGACAGTCCTTCACAGATACGCAGTATTTT. Translating it yields CASSSNLGQSFTDTQYF.

This clone was seen more than once but under ten times. This chain joins TRBV9 and TRBJ2-7; 9 nucleotides line up with TRBD1. The length of the CDR3 is 15 residues. Germline lookup yields CDR1 SGDLS and CDR2 YYNGEE. V lost 1 base, J lost 3 bases, and 5 bases stayed unmatched. In nucleotides, the CDR3 is TGTGCCAGCAGCGTATTCGGGACAGGGAACTACGAGCAGTACTTC. It is translated as CASSVFGTGNYEQYF.

J is TRBJ1-1 and V is TRBV9; D gene ambiguous. Germline loops: CDR1 SGDLS, CDR2 YYNGEE. V was pared by 0 bases and J by 0 bases, with 9 bases between. The CDR3 contains 15 residues. CDR3: CASSVDPVMNTEAFF. The CDR3 nucleotides read TGTGCCAGCAGCGTAGATCCGGTCATGAACACTGAAGCTTTCTTT. Combining the CDR3 with reference TRBV9 and TRBJ1-1 gives the whole variable domain DSGVTQTPKHLITATGQRVTLRCSPRSGDLSVYWYQQSLDQGLQFLIQYYNGEERAKGNILERFSAQQFPDLHSELNLSSLELGDSALYFCASSVDPVMNTEAFFGQGTRLTVV.

The chain carries TRBV5-1 and TRBJ1-1; D is undetermined. Germline lookup yields CDR1 SGHRS and CDR2 YFSETQ. The CDR3 covers 13 residues. The ends were cut back, 7 bases at V and 5 bases at J, with 15 bases in the middle. The chain's CDR3 is CASSLEARTEAFF. DNA for the CDR3: TGCGCCAGCTCCCTGGAGGCGAGAACTGAAGCTTTCTTT. Looking up the rest from reference TRBV5-1 and TRBJ1-1 gives the full variable domain: KAGVTQTPRYLIKTRGQQVTLSCSPISGHRSVSWYQQTPGQGLQFLFEYFSETQRNKGNFPGRFSGRQFSNSRSEMNVSTLELGDSALYLCASSLEARTEAFFGQGTRLTVV.

The V and J genes are TRBV6-5 and TRBJ2-1, with D maybe TRBD2 (6 bases). Germline CDR1 reads MNHEY; CDR2 reads SVGAGI. V was shortened by 4 bases and J by 5 bases, with 12 bases between the two germline ends. This CDR3 contains 14 residues. This chain's CDR3 is CASSSGLRHNEQFF. The CDR3 DNA follows: TGTGCCAGCAGTTCGGGACTCAGACACAATGAGCAGTTCTTC.

The chain combines TRBV5-1 with TRBJ2-5, with D perhaps TRBD2 (7 bases). V was cut by 3 bases and J by 4 bases, with 16 bases left in between. Germline V gene lookup returns CDR1 SGHRS and CDR2 YFSETQ. This CDR3 has 15 amino acids. The CDR3 loop is CASSSGWGGGETQYF. The DNA for the CDR3 is TGCGCCAGCAGCTCTGGTTGGGGGGGCGGAGAGACCCAGTACTTC.

The chain combines TRBV5-1 with TRBJ2-7; TRBD2 aligns across 9 bases. Trimming at V came to 4 bases and at J to 6 bases, leaving 14 bases not matched to a gene. Germline V gene data show CDR1 as SGHRS and CDR2 as YFSETQ. The CDR3 totals 16 residues. This CDR3 is CASSPAGLAASGEQYF. The CDR3 DNA is TGCGCCAGCAGCCCGGCGGGACTAGCCGCGTCCGGCGAGCAGTACTTC.

V is TRBV28 and J is TRBJ2-1, with 9 nucleotides matching TRBD2. The CDR3 length is 15 residues. The V gene end was trimmed by 2 bases and the J gene end by 7 bases; junction bases not matched to a gene: 6. Germline CDR1 and CDR2: MDHEN and SYDVKM. The CDR3 is CASSLSAGGRNEQFF. Here the CDR3 DNA reads TGTGCCAGCAGTTTAAGTGCGGGAGGGAGGAATGAGCAGTTCTTC.

The chain is built from TRBV6-4 and TRBJ1-3; D gene ambiguous. V was shortened by 7 bases and J by 0 bases, with 7 bases between the two germline ends. CDR1 and CDR2 (germline): MRHNA, SNTAGT. The CDR3 has 13 amino acids. CDR3 protein: CASISGSGNTIYF. CDR3 DNA: TGTGCCAGCATTTCGGGCTCTGGAAACACCATATATTTT.